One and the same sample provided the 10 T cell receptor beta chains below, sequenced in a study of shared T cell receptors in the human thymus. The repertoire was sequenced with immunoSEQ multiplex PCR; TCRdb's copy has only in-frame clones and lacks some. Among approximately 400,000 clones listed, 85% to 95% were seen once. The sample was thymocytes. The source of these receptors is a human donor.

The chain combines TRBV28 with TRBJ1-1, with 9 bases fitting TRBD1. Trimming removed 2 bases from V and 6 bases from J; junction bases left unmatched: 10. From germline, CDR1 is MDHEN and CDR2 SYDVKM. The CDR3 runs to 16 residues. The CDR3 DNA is TGTGCCAGCAGTTTACGACAGGGGGTAAGTTTCGCTGAAGCTTTCTTT. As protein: CASSLRQGVSFAEAFF.

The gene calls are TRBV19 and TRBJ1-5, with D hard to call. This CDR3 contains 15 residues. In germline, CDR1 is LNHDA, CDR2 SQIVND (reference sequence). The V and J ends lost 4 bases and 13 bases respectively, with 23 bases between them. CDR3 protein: CASSTSVFPYTPQHF. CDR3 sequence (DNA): TGTGCCAGTAGTACCTCGGTCTTTCCGTACACCCCACAGCATTTT. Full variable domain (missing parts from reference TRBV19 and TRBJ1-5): DGGITQSPKYLFRKEGQNVTLSCEQNLNHDAMYWYRQDPGQGLRLIYYSQIVNDFQKGDIAEGYSVSREKKESFPLTVTSAQKNPTAFYLCASSTSVFPYTPQHFGDGTRLSIL.

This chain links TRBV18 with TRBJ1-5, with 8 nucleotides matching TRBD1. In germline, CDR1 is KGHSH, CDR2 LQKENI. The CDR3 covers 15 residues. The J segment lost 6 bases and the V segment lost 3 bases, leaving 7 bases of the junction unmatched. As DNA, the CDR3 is TGTGCCAGCTCACCCCGGACAGGGAAGCGTCAGCCCCAGCATTTT. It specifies CASSPRTGKRQPQHF.

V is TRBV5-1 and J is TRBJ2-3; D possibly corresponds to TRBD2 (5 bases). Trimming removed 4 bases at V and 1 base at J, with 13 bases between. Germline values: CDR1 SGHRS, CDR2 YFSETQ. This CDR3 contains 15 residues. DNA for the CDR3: TGCGCCAGCAGCCCTAGGACGGAGGGCACAGATACGCAGTATTTT. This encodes CASSPRTEGTDTQYF.

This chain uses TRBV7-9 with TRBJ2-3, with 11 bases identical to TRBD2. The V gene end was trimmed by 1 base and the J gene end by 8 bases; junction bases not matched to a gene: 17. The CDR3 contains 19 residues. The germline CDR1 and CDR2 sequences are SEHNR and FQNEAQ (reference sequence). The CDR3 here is CASSLVQVSGRGRVGTQYF. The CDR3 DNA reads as TGTGCCAGCAGCTTAGTTCAAGTTAGCGGGAGGGGGAGGGTAGGTACGCAGTATTTT.

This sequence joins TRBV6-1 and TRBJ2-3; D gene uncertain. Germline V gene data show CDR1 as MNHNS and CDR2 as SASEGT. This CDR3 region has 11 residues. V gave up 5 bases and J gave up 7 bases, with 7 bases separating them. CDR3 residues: CASSSSNTQYF. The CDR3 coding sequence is TGTGCCAGCAGTAGCAGTAATACGCAGTATTTT.

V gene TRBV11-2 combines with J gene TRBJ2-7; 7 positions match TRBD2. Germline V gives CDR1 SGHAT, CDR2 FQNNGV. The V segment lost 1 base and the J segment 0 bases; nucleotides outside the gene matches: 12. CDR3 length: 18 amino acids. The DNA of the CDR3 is TGTGCCAGCAGCTTAGTTGCGCGGGAGAGGGAGATCTCCTACGAGCAGTACTTC. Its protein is CASSLVAREREISYEQYF.

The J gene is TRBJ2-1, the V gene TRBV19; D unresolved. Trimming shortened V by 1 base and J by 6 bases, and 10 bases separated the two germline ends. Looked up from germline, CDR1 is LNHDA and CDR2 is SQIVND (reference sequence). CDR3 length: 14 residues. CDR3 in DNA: TGTGCCAGTAGTATAGGAGGCAGATCCAATGAGCAGTTCTTC. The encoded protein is CASSIGGRSNEQFF.

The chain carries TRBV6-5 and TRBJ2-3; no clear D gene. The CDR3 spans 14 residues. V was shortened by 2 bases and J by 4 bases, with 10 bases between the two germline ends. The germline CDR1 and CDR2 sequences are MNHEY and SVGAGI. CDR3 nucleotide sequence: TGTGCCAGCAGTTACCCTCCCCCCGCAGATACGCAGTATTTT. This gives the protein CASSYPPPADTQYF.

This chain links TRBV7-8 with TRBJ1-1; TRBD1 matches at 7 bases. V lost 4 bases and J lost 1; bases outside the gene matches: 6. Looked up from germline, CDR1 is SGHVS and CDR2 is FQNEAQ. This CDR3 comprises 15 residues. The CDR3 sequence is CASSSNWDRNTEAFF. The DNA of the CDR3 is TGTGCCAGCAGCTCCAATTGGGACAGGAACACTGAAGCTTTCTTT.